This TCR beta chain emerged from a study of shared clonotypes between healthy human individuals (dated by TCRdb to about 2020). The study in broad terms: A few men and a couple of women, aged 18 to 49 years, made up the cohort. Different laboratories and diverse techniques were used to prepare libraries and sequence TCR repertoires, to increase sequencing depth and limit assay-specific biases. Each donor's leukapheresis produced roughly between roughly 0.85 and 10 billion PBMCs. Blood TCR repertoires of five healthy adults were deeply sequenced to estimate repertoire size and the extent of clonotype sharing between individuals.

On the study overall, not on this receptor specifically: The genetic and exposure-history diversity represented was limited by the small number of donors. Pairwise subsampling indicated that sequencing depth was expected to affect the degree of clonotype sharing among donors. Sampling was restricted to blood, and TCR repertoires in tissue are likely to differ from TCR repertoires in blood.

Using the deep immunoSEQ assay, multiplex PCR amplified TCR CDR3 regions from genomic DNA. For each cell subset, the extracted genomic DNA was distributed evenly across all wells of several immunoSEQ 96-well plates, and each plate served as one replicate. For unsorted PBMC, each replicate PCR was loaded with approximately 0.3 ug genomic DNA, equivalent to about 30,000 T cell genomes. Genomic DNA from unsorted PBMC was sequenced over ten immunoSEQ deep assay plates. Purified libraries were measured with a Qubit 3.0 fluorometer, size-checked on a Bioanalyzer 2100, and measured again with the KAPA Library Quantification kit. A separate single-read 150-cycle Illumina NextSeq 550 flow cell was used to sequence each immunoSEQ 96-well plate. The original pipeline was this. The immunoSEQ output contained only junctional sequences without quality scores, so filtering could not match that applied to full-length reads. To assign V/J genes and CDR3, sequences were annotated against IMGT germline references using PyIR, a Python wrapper for IgBLAST v1.9. Any read was removed if the V/J assignment was weak (E-value above 1e-6), the CDR3 was missing, or the read contained stop codons, out-of-frame junctions, or ambiguous translated residues. V3J clonotypes were defined by identical inferred V gene, J gene, and CDR3 amino acid sequence. The percentage overlap between two repertoires was calculated by dividing the number of shared unique clonotypes by the size of the smaller repertoire. RTK rarefaction, the Chao1 estimator, and Recon v2.1 estimates of unobserved clonotypes were used to assess repertoire richness. This immuneACCESS table, as held by TCRdb, lists in-frame sequences with V and J called but not all clones. Of the missing ones, under half trace to an unresolved V gene in checked studies; the others have no known cause. That table is the source of V, J and clone size, and D and trimming were worked out from the DNA. The sample table contains over 400,000 clones; only one count was recorded for almost 80% of them. Jointly, the top ten make up around 12% of the sample.

The donors were healthy, HIV-negative adults who had no recently reported acute infections or vaccinations. Only Caucasian adults living in Nashville, Tennessee, USA were represented among the donors. For unsorted samples, about 90 million PBMCs were counted and genomic DNA was extracted with the QIAamp DNA Blood Mini kit. Blood was collected by leukapheresis, and PBMCs were isolated by Ficoll-Histopaque density gradient centrifugation and then cryopreserved in liquid nitrogen vapor phase. To note about this clone: Its antigen target is currently unknown. Base qualities are not provided; no much larger clone lies one nucleotide away.

The germline V gene (reference sequence) supplies CDR1 DFQATT and CDR2 SNEGSKA. A distance of 10 bases separates the germline ends of V and J, which lose 5 bases and 6 bases respectively. Including cysteine and phenylalanine, the CDR3 has 11 amino acids. The entry retains the CDR3 DNA only, 33 bases that are in frame from base 1. This chain joins TRBV20-1 to TRBJ1-2, with no confidently assigned D gene. The TCR comes from a woman between 40 and 50 years old in good health. Some clones in this sample may be carry-over from other donors' samples. Sequencing was carried out using PBMCs. For the CDR3, the sequence is CSAPSPNGYTF. The DNA sequence is as follows: TGCAGTGCTCCCAGCCCAAATGGCTACACCTTC.